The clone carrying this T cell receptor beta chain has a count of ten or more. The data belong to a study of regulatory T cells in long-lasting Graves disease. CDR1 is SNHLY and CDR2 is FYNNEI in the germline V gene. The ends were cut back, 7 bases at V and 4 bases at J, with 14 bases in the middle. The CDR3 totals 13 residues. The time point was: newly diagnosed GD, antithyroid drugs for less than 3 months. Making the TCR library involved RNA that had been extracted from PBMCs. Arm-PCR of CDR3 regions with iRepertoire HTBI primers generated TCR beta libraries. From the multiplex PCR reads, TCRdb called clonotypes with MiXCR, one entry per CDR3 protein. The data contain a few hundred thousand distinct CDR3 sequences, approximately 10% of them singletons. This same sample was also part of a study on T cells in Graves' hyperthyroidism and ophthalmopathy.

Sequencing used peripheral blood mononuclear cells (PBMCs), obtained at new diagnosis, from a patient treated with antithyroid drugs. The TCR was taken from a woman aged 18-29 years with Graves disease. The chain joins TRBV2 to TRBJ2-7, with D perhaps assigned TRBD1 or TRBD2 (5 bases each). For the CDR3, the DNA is TGTGCCAGCAAGTGGGACGTTTTTTACGAGCAGTACGTC. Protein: CASKWDVFYEQYV.